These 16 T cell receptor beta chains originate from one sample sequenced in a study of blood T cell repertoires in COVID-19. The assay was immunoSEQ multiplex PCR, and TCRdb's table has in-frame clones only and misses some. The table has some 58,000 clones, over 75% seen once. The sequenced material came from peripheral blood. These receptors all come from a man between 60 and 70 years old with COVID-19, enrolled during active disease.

DNA for the CDR3: TGTGCCAGTAGTTTCTCCAGGGGACAGGGGAACTATGGCTACACCTTC. Amino acid sequence: CASSFSRGQGNYGYTF. The rearrangement joins TRBV19 to TRBJ1-2; 10 nucleotides align to TRBD1. There are 16 residues in the CDR3. Looked up from germline, CDR1 is LNHDA and CDR2 is SQIVND (reference sequence). Trimming took 5 bases from V and 2 from J; bases not matched to a gene: 8.

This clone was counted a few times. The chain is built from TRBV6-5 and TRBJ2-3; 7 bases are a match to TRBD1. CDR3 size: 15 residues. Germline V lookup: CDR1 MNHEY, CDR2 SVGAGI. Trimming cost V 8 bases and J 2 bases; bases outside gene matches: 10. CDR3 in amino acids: CASGPMQGDTDTQYF. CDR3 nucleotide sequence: TGTGCCAGCGGGCCGATGCAGGGGGACACAGATACGCAGTATTTT.

The CDR3 coding sequence is TGTGCCAGCAGCCGGGGACAGGGCGAGGCGGATGGCTACACCTTC. It encodes CASSRGQGEADGYTF. The chain uses TRBV5-4 and TRBJ1-2; TRBD1 matches at 9 bases. The CDR3 sequence is 15 residues long. Germline V gene lookup returns CDR1 SGHNT and CDR2 YYREEE (reference sequence). V gave up 4 bases and J gave up 6 bases; unmatched junction bases: 10. The variable domain in full, with the rest retrieved from reference TRBV5-4 and TRBJ1-2, is ETGVTQSPTHLIKTRGQQVTLRCSSQSGHNTVSWYQQALGQGPQFIFQYYREEENGRGNFPPRFSGLQFPNYSSELNVNALELDDSALYLCASSRGQGEADGYTFGSGTRLTVV.

The CDR3 spells CASSSGLSDYGYTF. DNA for the CDR3: TGTGCCAGTTCATCCGGCCTTAGCGACTATGGCTACACCTTC. The chain has TRBV19 and TRBJ1-2; D uncertain. The length of the CDR3 is 14 residues. Trimming cost V 8 bases and J 3 bases, with 16 bases left between them. CDR1 and CDR2 from the germline V gene are LNHDA and SQIVND (reference sequence). Drawing the rest from reference TRBV19 and TRBJ1-2, the complete variable domain is DGGITQSPKYLFRKEGQNVTLSCEQNLNHDAMYWYRQDPGQGLRLIYYSQIVNDFQKGDIAEGYSVSREKKESFPLTVTSAQKNPTAFYLCASSSGLSDYGYTFGSGTRLTVV.

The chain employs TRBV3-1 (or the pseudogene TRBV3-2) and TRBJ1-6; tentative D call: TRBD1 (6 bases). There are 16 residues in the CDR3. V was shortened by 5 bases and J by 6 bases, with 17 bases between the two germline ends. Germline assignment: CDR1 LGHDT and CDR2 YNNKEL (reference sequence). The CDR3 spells CASSGARGAGNSPLHF. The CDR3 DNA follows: TGTGCCAGCAGCGGAGCACGGGGGGCGGGTAATTCACCCCTCCACTTT.

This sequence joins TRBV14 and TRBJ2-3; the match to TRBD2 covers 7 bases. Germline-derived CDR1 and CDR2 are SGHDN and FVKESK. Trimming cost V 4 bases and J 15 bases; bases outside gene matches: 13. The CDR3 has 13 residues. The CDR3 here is CASSPGWGGPSYF. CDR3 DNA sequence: TGTGCCAGCAGCCCAGGCTGGGGGGGTCCATCATATTTT.

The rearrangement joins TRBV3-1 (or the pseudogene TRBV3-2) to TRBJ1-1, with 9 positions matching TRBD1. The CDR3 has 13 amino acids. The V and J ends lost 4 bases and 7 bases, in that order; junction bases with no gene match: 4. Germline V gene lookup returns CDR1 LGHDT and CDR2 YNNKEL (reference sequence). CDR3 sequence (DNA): TGTGCCAGCAGCCTCCCGACAGGGGGTGAAGCTTTCTTT. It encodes CASSLPTGGEAFF.

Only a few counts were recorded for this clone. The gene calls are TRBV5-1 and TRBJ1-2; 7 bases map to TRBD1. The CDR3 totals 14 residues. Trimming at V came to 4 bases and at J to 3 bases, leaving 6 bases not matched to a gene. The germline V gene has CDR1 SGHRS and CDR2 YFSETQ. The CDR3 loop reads CASSEDGTDYGYTF. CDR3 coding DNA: TGCGCCAGCAGCGAAGACGGGACAGACTATGGCTACACCTTC.

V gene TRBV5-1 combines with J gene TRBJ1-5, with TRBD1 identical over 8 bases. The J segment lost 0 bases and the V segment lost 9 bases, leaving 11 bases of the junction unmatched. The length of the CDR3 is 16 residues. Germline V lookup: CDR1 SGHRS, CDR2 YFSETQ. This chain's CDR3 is CATATEQGDSNQPQHF. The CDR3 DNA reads TGCGCCACCGCTACTGAACAGGGGGATAGCAATCAGCCCCAGCATTTT.

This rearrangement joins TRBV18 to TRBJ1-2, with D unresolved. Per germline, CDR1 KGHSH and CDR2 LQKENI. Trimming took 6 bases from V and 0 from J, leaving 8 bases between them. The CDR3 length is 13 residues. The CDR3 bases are TGTGCCAGCTCCCAACAGTCTAACTATGGCTACACCTTC. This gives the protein CASSQQSNYGYTF.

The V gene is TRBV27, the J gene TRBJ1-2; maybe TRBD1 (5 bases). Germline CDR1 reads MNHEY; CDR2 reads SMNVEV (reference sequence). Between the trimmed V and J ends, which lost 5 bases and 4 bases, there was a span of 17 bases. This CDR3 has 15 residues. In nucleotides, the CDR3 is TGTGCCAGCAGTCCCCAGGGTTTAGGGGTCTATGGCTACACCTTC. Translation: CASSPQGLGVYGYTF.

CDR3 protein: CASSQEGSYEQYF. The CDR3 DNA is TGCGCCAGCAGCCAAGAAGGGAGCTACGAGCAGTACTTC. The chain joins TRBV4-1 to TRBJ2-7; tentatively, D is TRBD2 (5 bases). The CDR3 is made up of 13 amino acids. Deletions cut 0 bases from V and 3 bases from J, with 6 bases between. Germline V gene data show CDR1 as MGHRA and CDR2 as YSYEKL.

The CDR3 reads CASSVGRTITDTQYF. In DNA, the CDR3 is TGTGCCAGCAGCGTAGGGAGAACTATTACGGATACGCAGTATTTT. This chain links TRBV9 with TRBJ2-3; D unresolved. This CDR3 is built from 15 residues. Per the germline V gene, CDR1 is SGDLS and CDR2 is YYNGEE. Trimming shortened V by 0 bases and J by 6 bases, and 14 bases separated the two germline ends. Complete variable domain (other parts from reference TRBV9 and TRBJ2-3): DSGVTQTPKHLITATGQRVTLRCSPRSGDLSVYWYQQSLDQGLQFLIQYYNGEERAKGNILERFSAQQFPDLHSELNLSSLELGDSALYFCASSVGRTITDTQYFGPGTRLTVL.

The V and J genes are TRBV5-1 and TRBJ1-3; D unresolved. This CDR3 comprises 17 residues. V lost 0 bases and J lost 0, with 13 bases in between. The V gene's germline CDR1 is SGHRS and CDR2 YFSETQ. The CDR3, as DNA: TGCGCCAGCAGCTTGGCGAGTGGTCTCGGCTCTGGAAACACCATATATTTT. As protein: CASSLASGLGSGNTIYF.

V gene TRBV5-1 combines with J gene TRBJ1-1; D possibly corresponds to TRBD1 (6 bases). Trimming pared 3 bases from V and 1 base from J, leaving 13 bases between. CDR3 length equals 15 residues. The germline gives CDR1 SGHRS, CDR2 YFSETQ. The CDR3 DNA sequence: TGCGCCAGCAGCTCCTCAGGGGCCACGAACACTGAAGCTTTCTTT. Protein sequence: CASSSSGATNTEAFF.

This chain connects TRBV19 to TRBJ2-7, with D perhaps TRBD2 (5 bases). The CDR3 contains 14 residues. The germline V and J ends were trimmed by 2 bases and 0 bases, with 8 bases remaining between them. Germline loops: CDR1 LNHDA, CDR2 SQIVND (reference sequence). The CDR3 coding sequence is TGTGCCAGTAGTATACGAGGGAGCTCCTACGAGCAGTACTTC. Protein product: CASSIRGSSYEQYF.